These 17 T cell receptor beta chains originate from one sample sequenced in a study of T cells of healthy individuals. In TCRdb, the 5' RACE reads were re-called with MiXCR into one record per CDR3 protein. The data contain 40,000 to 65,000 distinct CDR3 sequences, roughly 14% of them singletons. These TCRs come from a human donor in good health.

The CDR3 loop reads CASSMDISPLHF. CDR3 DNA sequence: TGTGCCAGTAGTATGGACATCTCACCCCTCCACTTT. V gene TRBV19 combines with J gene TRBJ1-6; D may be TRBD1 (5 bases). This CDR3 region has 12 residues. The germline V gene has CDR1 LNHDA and CDR2 SQIVND (reference sequence). Trimming pared 3 bases from V and 10 bases from J, leaving 7 bases between.

This clonotype was seen repeatedly, ten times or more. The V and J genes are TRBV20-1 and TRBJ2-5, with 14 bases matching TRBD2. The germline CDR1 and CDR2 sequences are DFQATT and SNEGSKA (reference sequence). The V gene end was trimmed by 6 bases and the J gene end by 4 bases; junction bases not matched to a gene: 7. The length of the CDR3 is 15 residues. The CDR3 loop is CSATPGLAGAETQYF. CDR3 DNA sequence: TGCAGTGCGACGCCGGGACTAGCGGGGGCAGAGACCCAGTACTTC.

This clonotype was detected many times. This chain links TRBV7-8 with TRBJ2-3, with TRBD2 matching over 9 bases. Germline values: CDR1 SGHVS, CDR2 FQNEAQ. This CDR3 is 14 amino acids long. After removal of 7 bases from V and 5 bases from J, the junction contained 7 bases not matched to a gene. CDR3 in DNA: TGTGCCAGCAAGAGCGTAGCGGGGGTAGATACGCAGTATTTT. Amino acids: CASKSVAGVDTQYF. Together with reference TRBV7-8 and TRBJ2-3, the CDR3 gives the full variable domain: GAGVSQSPRYKVAKRGQDVALRCDPISGHVSLFWYQQALGQGPEFLTYFQNEAQLDKSGLPSDRFFAERPEGSVSTLKIQRTQQEDSAVYLCASKSVAGVDTQYFGPGTRLTVL.

This clonotype was recorded a few times. The chain employs TRBV4-1 and TRBJ2-2; D perhaps matches TRBD2 (7 bases). V was cut by 0 bases and J by 5 bases, with 16 bases left in between. This CDR3 contains 17 residues. CDR1 and CDR2 from the germline V gene are MGHRA and YSYEKL. The CDR3 coding sequence is TGCGCCAGCAGCCAAGATAAGGGGGGGCGTACAACCGGGGAGCTGTTTTTT. It is translated as CASSQDKGGRTTGELFF.

With regard to this clonotype: This may be a read error: a much more frequent sequence differs by one nucleotide. The chain combines TRBV12-3 or TRBV12-4 with TRBJ2-1, with D perhaps matching TRBD1 (6 bases). The CDR3 totals 14 residues. The V gene lost 7 bases and the J gene lost 10 bases, with 20 bases spanning the gap. The CDR3 loop is CASNPRAGAYEQFF. The CDR3 nucleotides read TGTGCCAGCAACCCGAGGGCAGGGGCGTACGAGCAGTTCTTC.

This rearrangement joins TRBV7-9 to TRBJ2-5, with 7 bases lining up with TRBD1. Germline loops: CDR1 SEHNR, CDR2 FQNEAQ (reference sequence). This CDR3 is built from 14 residues. With 5 bases clipped from V and 2 bases from J, the junction kept 5 bases outside the gene matches. The CDR3 reads CASSAGTAQETQYF. CDR3 nucleotides: TGTGCCAGCAGCGCCGGGACAGCTCAAGAGACCCAGTACTTC.

At least ten counts were recorded for this clonotype. V and J are TRBV20-1 and TRBJ2-1; D unclear. Germline CDR1 is DFQATT and CDR2 is SNEGSKA (reference sequence). Between the trimmed V and J ends, which lost 0 bases and 0 bases, there was a span of 12 bases. The CDR3 has 16 residues. The chain's CDR3 is CSARDPLRSSYNEQFF. The CDR3 DNA is TGCAGTGCTAGAGATCCACTCCGGAGCTCCTACAATGAGCAGTTCTTC.

This clonotype was seen a few times. The chain couples TRBV7-2 to TRBJ1-3, with D possibly being TRBD1 (5 bases). This CDR3 has 15 residues. The germline CDR1 and CDR2 sequences are SGHTA and FQGNSA. The ends were cut back, 4 bases at V and 0 bases at J, with 10 bases in the middle. The CDR3 protein is CASSSTGPSGNTIYF. The CDR3 coding sequence is TGTGCCAGCAGCTCAACAGGTCCCTCTGGAAACACCATATATTTT. The full variable domain, its missing parts supplied by reference TRBV7-2 and TRBJ1-3, is GAGVSQSPSNKVTEKGKDVELRCDPISGHTALYWYRQSLGQGLEFLIYFQGNSAPDKSGLPSDRFSAERTGGSVSTLTIQRTQQEDSAVYLCASSSTGPSGNTIYFGEGSWLTVV.

The rearrangement joins TRBV20-1 to TRBJ2-7; 11 bases map to TRBD2. The V gene end was trimmed by 2 bases and the J gene end by 0 bases; junction bases not matched to a gene: 6. The CDR3 has 16 residues. Germline loops: CDR1 DFQATT, CDR2 SNEGSKA (reference sequence). CDR3 nucleotides: TGCAGTGCTAGACCGGGACTAGCGGTTAGCTCCTACGAGCAGTACTTC. Translated: CSARPGLAVSSYEQYF.

V gene TRBV7-8 combines with J gene TRBJ2-5; TRBD2 agrees at 7 bases. Germline V gene lookup returns CDR1 SGHVS and CDR2 FQNEAQ. With V trimmed by 2 bases and J by 2 bases, 2 bases remained unmatched. The CDR3 runs 14 residues. The CDR3 loop reads CASSLSSGQETQYF. The CDR3 coding sequence is TGTGCCAGCAGCTTAAGTAGCGGGCAAGAGACCCAGTACTTC.

This clonotype has only a few counts. The chain is built from TRBV10-3 and TRBJ2-1, with D possibly being TRBD2 (5 bases). V was clipped by 6 bases and J by 10 bases, with 22 bases between them. The CDR3 consists of 15 residues. Germline CDR1 and CDR2: ENHRY and SYGVKD. CDR3 nucleotides: TGTGCCATCAGACTGGAGAGGGCCCAGCTAGAGGAGCAGTTCTTC. Protein: CAIRLERAQLEEQFF.

A few counts support this clonotype. This chain connects TRBV5-1 to TRBJ2-7; D might be TRBD2 (5 bases). The germline V and J ends were trimmed by 4 bases and 2 bases, with 19 bases remaining between them. From germline, CDR1 is SGHRS and CDR2 YFSETQ. This CDR3 is 16 amino acids long. CDR3 coding DNA: TGCGCCAGCAGCCCAGGAGGCCCGCGGATCGCCTACGAGCAGTACTTC. Translated: CASSPGGPRIAYEQYF.

As to this clonotype: The germline gene is not matched at one end of the junction; a read error may be the cause. The chain couples TRBV11-2 to TRBJ1-2, with D possibly matching TRBD1 (5 bases). The CDR3 is 16 amino acids. CDR1 is SGHAT, CDR2 FQNNGV, per germline. CDR3 DNA sequence: TGTGCCAGCAGCTTAGGCCCCTCGGCAGGGAACTATGGCTACATCTTC. Amino acids: CASSLGPSAGNYGYIF.

This clonotype showed up just a few times. V gene TRBV20-1 combines with J gene TRBJ1-1, with D uncertain. The V end was cut by 6 bases, the J end by 4 bases, with 15 bases between. The V gene's germline CDR1 is DFQATT and CDR2 SNEGSKA (reference sequence). The CDR3 is 13 residues long. This chain's CDR3 is CSALSSGSTEAFF. For the CDR3, the DNA is TGCAGTGCGCTCTCATCGGGAAGCACTGAAGCTTTCTTT.

In its sample, this clonotype was seen many times. The rearrangement links TRBV7-9 to TRBJ1-2; D unresolved. The germline gives CDR1 SEHNR, CDR2 FQNEAQ (reference sequence). The CDR3 is 14 amino acids. The V end lost 1 base, the J end lost 7 bases, and 13 bases lay between the germline ends. The CDR3 nucleotides read TGTGCCAGCAGCTTAGATCAGCCGGTCTCTGGCTACACCTTC. Translation gives CASSLDQPVSGYTF.

This clonotype occurred many times. In DNA form, the CDR3 reads TGTGCCAGCAGCCCGGGACAGGGTATCTCCGAGCAGTACTTC. The encoded protein is CASSPGQGISEQYF. V gene TRBV7-9 combines with J gene TRBJ2-7, with 9 bases that match TRBD1. The CDR3 totals 14 residues. With 5 bases clipped from V and 6 bases from J, the junction kept 8 bases outside the gene matches. CDR1 and CDR2 (germline): SEHNR, FQNEAQ (reference sequence).

The rearrangement uses TRBV30 and TRBJ1-5, with 12 bases that match TRBD1. The CDR3 is 15 residues long. CDR1 is GTSNPN, CDR2 SVGIG, per germline (reference sequence). V dropped 3 bases and J dropped 1; count of bases not matched to a gene: 1. CDR3 sequence (DNA): TGTGCCTGGAGGGGACAGGGGGCGAGCAATCAGCCCCAGCATTTT. Translated, it gives CAWRGQGASNQPQHF.